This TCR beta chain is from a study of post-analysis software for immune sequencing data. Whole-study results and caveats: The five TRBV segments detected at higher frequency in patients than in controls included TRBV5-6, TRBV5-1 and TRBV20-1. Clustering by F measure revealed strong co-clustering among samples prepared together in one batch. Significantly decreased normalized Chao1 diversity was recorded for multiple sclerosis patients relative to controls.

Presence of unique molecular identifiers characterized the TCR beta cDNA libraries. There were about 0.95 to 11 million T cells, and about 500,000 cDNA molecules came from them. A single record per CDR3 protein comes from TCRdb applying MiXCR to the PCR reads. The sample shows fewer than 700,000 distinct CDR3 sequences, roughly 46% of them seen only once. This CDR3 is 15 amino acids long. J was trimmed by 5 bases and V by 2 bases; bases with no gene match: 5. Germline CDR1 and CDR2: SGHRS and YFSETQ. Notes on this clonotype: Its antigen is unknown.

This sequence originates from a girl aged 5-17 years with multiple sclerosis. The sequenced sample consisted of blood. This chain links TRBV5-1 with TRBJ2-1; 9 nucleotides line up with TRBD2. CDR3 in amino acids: CASSLRTSVNNEQFF. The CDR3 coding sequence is TGCGCCAGCAGCTTAAGGACTAGCGTAAACAATGAGCAGTTCTTC. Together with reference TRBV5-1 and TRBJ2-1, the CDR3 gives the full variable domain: KAGVTQTPRYLIKTRGQQVTLSCSPISGHRSVSWYQQTPGQGLQFLFEYFSETQRNKGNFPGRFSGRQFSNSRSEMNVSTLELGDSALYLCASSLRTSVNNEQFFGPGTRLTVL.